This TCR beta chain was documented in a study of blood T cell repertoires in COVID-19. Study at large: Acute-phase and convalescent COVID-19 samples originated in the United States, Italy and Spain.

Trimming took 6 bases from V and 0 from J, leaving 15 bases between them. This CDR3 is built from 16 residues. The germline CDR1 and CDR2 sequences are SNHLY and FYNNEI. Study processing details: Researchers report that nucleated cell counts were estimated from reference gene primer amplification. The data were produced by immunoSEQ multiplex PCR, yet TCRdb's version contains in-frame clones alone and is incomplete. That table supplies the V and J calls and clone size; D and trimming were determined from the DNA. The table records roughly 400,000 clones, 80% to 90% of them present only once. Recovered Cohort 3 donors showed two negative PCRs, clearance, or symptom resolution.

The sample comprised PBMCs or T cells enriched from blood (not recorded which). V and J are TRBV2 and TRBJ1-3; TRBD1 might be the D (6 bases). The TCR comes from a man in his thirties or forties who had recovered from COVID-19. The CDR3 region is CASRGTGWNSGNTIYF. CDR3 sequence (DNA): TGTGCCAGCAGGGGCACAGGGTGGAACTCTGGAAACACCATATATTTT.